This T cell receptor beta chain was found in a study of vaccination and CD4 T cells after COVID-19 (dated by TCRdb to between 2022 and 2023). Notes on the research overall: Convalescent patients had a positive SARS-CoV-2 result on nasal swab PCR, and of these patients, several had mild disease and one had severe disease. In the convalescent cohort there were six males and four females, among whom were two Hispanic individuals, seven Caucasians, two Asians and one multiracial person. Participants received two doses of either the Pfizer-BioNTech BNT162b2 vaccine (n=8) or the Moderna mRNA-1273 vaccine (n=2). Post-COVID blood samples from convalescent patients were collected a median of around 100 days after diagnosis, with a range of roughly 35 to 161 days. The time from the second vaccine dose to post-vaccine blood sampling had a median of around 72 days and ranged from about 14 to 241 days. Culture stimuli were overlapping spike peptide pools from SARS-CoV-2 and from the common cold coronaviruses HCoV-NL63, HCoV-OC43 and HCoV-229E. As controls, cultures received a CEFX viral epitope pool (the positive control), an HIV-1 Nef peptide pool (the negative control), or no peptide at all. In around 10 COVID-19 convalescent patients and a handful of infection-naive healthy vaccine recipients, researchers compared the spike-specific CD4+ TCR repertoire from before mRNA vaccination with the repertoire from after.

The receptor library was made with PCR. TCR sequencing of DNA from cultured CD4+ T cells used the Oncomine TCR Beta short-read assay at the Johns Hopkins FTIC core. The QIAamp micro DNA kit was used to extract genomic DNA from the cultured CD4+ T cells. The Oncomine TCR Beta libraries from cultured CD4+ T cells were pooled using unique dual indexes and then sequenced on an Illumina iSeq 100. Per the authors' processing: Non-productive sequences were filtered out, and CDR3s that did not start with C, did not end with F or W, or were shorter than 7 amino acids were discarded. Antigen-specific clonotypes were identified with the MANAFEST web application by comparing peptide-stimulated wells with reference and other culture wells. For a clone to be called positive, the clone needed an FDR below 0.05, an odds ratio above 5, and a productive frequency above 0.1% in at least two of three replicate wells. Cross-reactive clonotypes were defined as significantly expanded in both SARS-CoV-2 spike wells and at least one common cold coronavirus spike condition. Levenshtein distances (stringdist) and unrooted phylogenetic trees (ape) in R version 3.6.1 were used to assess CDR3 homology. The raw public data were reprocessed by TCRdb itself: fastp quality trimming at Q25, MiXCR clonotype calling, in-frame beta chains only. CDR3 protein duplicates are merged, each entry listing the most common genes and DNA. TCRdb, not the original authors, processed these V and J calls. Counted in this sample were about 16,000 distinct CDR3 sequences; around 50% of them appeared once. The top ten hold about 3.8% of the sample.

About this clonotype: What this receptor recognizes is not known. Per-base quality was not reported, and no clone a single base away is much larger than it.

The V end loses 6 bases and the J end loses 6 bases, and a stretch of 17 bases separates them. Via the germline V gene, CDR1 is MNHNS and CDR2 SASEGT. Inclusive of the bounding cysteine and phenylalanine, the CDR3 is 14 residues long. Only the CDR3 DNA is retained, 42 bases long and in frame from the first base. Broader findings and caveats from the paper: Only a relatively small number of convalescent patients were included in the study, and early timepoints following natural infection were not analyzed. In convalescent patients, a median around 86% of post-vaccine SARS-CoV-2-reactive clones were detected only after vaccination, and vaccine-specific priming was suggested by this finding. In convalescent patients, nearly all vaccine-specific clones (304 of 307) were found to be mono-reactive for SARS-CoV-2 spike rather than cross-reactive with common cold coronaviruses. The median number of SARS-CoV-2-reactive clonotypes rose from 20 to 25 after infection to about 40 after vaccination, but the change was not significant.

In light of the paper, this sample's treatment or condition label describes: approximately 9-day PBMC culture with coronavirus spike peptide pools or control peptides (ViraFEST assay). To expand antigen-specific T cells with peptide pools and then pick out the expanded clonotypes through TCR sequencing, the study relied on the ViraFEST assay. The positive SARS-CoV-2 PCR tests of the convalescent patients were dated from March to December 2020, before the Alpha, Beta and Delta variants emerged in the United States. PBMCs were cultured at fewer than 2.5 million per well in IMDM supplemented with roughly 5% human AB serum and 9 to 10 IU/ml IL-2, with roughly 10 ug/ml peptide pools added. On days 3 and 7, half of the culture medium was replaced with fresh IL-2-containing medium. After about 11 days of culture, CD4+ T cells were isolated by negative selection using the EasySep CD4+ T cell isolation kit. PBMCs were separated from whole blood using Ficoll-Paque Plus gradient centrifugation and then either used fresh or cryopreserved at -140C. Culture conditions were generally each tested in triplicate wells.

Rearrangement joined TRBV6-1 to TRBJ1-1; the D gene is perhaps TRBD1, from 6 matching bases. This clonotype originated in a human donor who had recovered from COVID-19. Sequencing used CD4+ T cells from blood, cultured in vitro, obtained before SARS-CoV-2 vaccination. The DNA sequence is given as TGTGCCAGCAGCGCTCAGGGGACGGTGGCTGAAGCTTTCTTT. Translated, it reads CASSAQGTVAEAFF.